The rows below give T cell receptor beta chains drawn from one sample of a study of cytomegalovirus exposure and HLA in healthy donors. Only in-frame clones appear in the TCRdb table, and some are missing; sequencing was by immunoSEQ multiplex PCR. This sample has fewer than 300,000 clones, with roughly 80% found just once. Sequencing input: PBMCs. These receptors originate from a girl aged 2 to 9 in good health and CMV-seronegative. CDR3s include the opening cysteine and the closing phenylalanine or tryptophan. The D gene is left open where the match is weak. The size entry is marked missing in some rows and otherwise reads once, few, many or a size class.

CDR3aa: CAWRGQPFGGNTIYF; CDR3nt: TGTGCCTGGAGAGGACAGCCTTTTGGTGGAAACACCATATATTTT; d_gene: NA; j_gene: TRBJ1-3; v_gene: TRBV30; abundance: NA
CDR3aa: CASSLGGRGRETQYF; CDR3nt: TGTGCCAGCAGCTTAGGAGGAAGGGGGAGAGAGACCCAGTACTTC; d_gene: NA; j_gene: TRBJ2-5; v_gene: TRBV7-6; abundance: NA
CDR3aa: CSVGSGGDEQFF; CDR3nt: TGCAGCGTGGGCAGCGGGGGCGATGAGCAGTTCTTC; d_gene: TRBD2; j_gene: TRBJ2-1; v_gene: TRBV29-1; abundance: NA
CDR3aa: CASSGGQQNTDTQYF; CDR3nt: TGTGCCAGCAGTGGGGGGCAACAGAACACAGATACGCAGTATTTT; d_gene: NA; j_gene: TRBJ2-3; v_gene: TRBV6-1; abundance: once
CDR3aa: CASSNWTAYGYTF; CDR3nt: TGTGCCAGTAGTAATTGGACAGCTTATGGCTACACCTTC; d_gene: NA; j_gene: TRBJ1-2; v_gene: TRBV19; abundance: NA
CDR3aa: CASSFSGDTGELFF; CDR3nt: TGCGCCAGCAGCTTTAGCGGAGACACCGGGGAGCTGTTTTTT; d_gene: NA; j_gene: TRBJ2-2; v_gene: TRBV5-1; abundance: NA
CDR3aa: CASSLAGTTYEQYF; CDR3nt: TGTGCCAGCAGCTTAGCCGGGACAACCTACGAGCAGTACTTC; d_gene: NA; j_gene: TRBJ2-7; v_gene: TRBV7-9; abundance: NA
CDR3aa: CASSGGQGRYSPLHF; CDR3nt: TGTGCCAGCAGTGGGGGACAGGGGCGGTATTCACCCCTCCACTTT; d_gene: TRBD1; j_gene: TRBJ1-6; v_gene: TRBV6-5; abundance: few
CDR3aa: CASSLLGDSPRDTQYF; CDR3nt: TGTGCCAGCAGCTTGTTAGGGGACAGCCCTCGGGATACGCAGTATTTT; d_gene: TRBD1; j_gene: TRBJ2-3; v_gene: TRBV5-6; abundance: NA
CDR3aa: CASSLSSGPYSNQPQHF; CDR3nt: TGTGCCAGCAGTTTATCCTCAGGGCCGTATAGCAATCAGCCCCAGCATTTT; d_gene: NA; j_gene: TRBJ1-5; v_gene: TRBV27; abundance: NA
CDR3aa: CASSQEPVWGGAVTGELFF; CDR3nt: TGCGCCAGCAGCCAAGAGCCGGTTTGGGGGGGGGCCGTCACCGGGGAGCTGTTTTTT; d_gene: NA; j_gene: TRBJ2-2; v_gene: TRBV4-1; abundance: NA
CDR3aa: CASSPALSSYNEQFF; CDR3nt: TGTGCCAGCAGCCCTGCCCTGAGCTCCTACAATGAGCAGTTCTTC; d_gene: NA; j_gene: TRBJ2-1; v_gene: TRBV7-3; abundance: few
CDR3aa: CASSVGGGTGSYEQYF; CDR3nt: TGTGCCAGCAGCGTAGGGGGCGGAACTGGCTCCTACGAGCAGTACTTC; d_gene: NA; j_gene: TRBJ2-7; v_gene: TRBV9; abundance: NA
CDR3aa: CASSRTNSGANVLTF; CDR3nt: TGTGCCAGCAGCCGGACTAACTCTGGGGCCAACGTCCTGACTTTC; d_gene: NA; j_gene: TRBJ2-6; v_gene: TRBV6-5; abundance: NA
CDR3aa: CSVEGSRGRTDTQYF; CDR3nt: TGCAGCGTTGAAGGGTCCAGGGGGCGCACAGATACGCAGTATTTT; d_gene: TRBD1; j_gene: TRBJ2-3; v_gene: TRBV29-1; abundance: NA
CDR3aa: CASSLGGASVNEQFF; CDR3nt: TGTGCCAGCAGCCTGGGGGGGGCGTCCGTCAATGAGCAGTTCTTC; d_gene: NA; j_gene: TRBJ2-1; v_gene: TRBV7-9; abundance: NA
CDR3aa: CASSPITYEQYF; CDR3nt: TGTGCCAGCAGTCCCATTACCTACGAGCAGTACTTC; d_gene: NA; j_gene: TRBJ2-7; v_gene: TRBV28; abundance: NA
CDR3aa: CASSNLGATGSPLHF; CDR3nt: TGTGCCAGCAGCAACCTAGGGGCCACGGGTTCACCCCTCCACTTT; d_gene: NA; j_gene: TRBJ1-6; v_gene: TRBV7-9; abundance: NA
CDR3aa: CASSDRDYSNQPQHF; CDR3nt: TGTGCCAGCAGCGACAGGGATTATAGCAATCAGCCCCAGCATTTT; d_gene: TRBD1; j_gene: TRBJ1-5; v_gene: TRBV10-3; abundance: few
CDR3aa: CASSRSGTLSYEQYF; CDR3nt: TGTGCCAGTAGTAGAAGCGGGACTCTCTCCTACGAGCAGTACTTC; d_gene: TRBD2; j_gene: TRBJ2-7; v_gene: TRBV19; abundance: NA
CDR3aa: CSVGGTDTQYF; CDR3nt: TGCAGTGTCGGGGGCACAGATACGCAGTATTTT; d_gene: NA; j_gene: TRBJ2-3; v_gene: TRBV20-1; abundance: few
CDR3aa: CASSLLLGQGPSSYNSPLHF; CDR3nt: TGTGCCAGCAGTCTTCTTTTAGGACAGGGCCCAAGCTCCTATAATTCACCCCTCCACTTT; d_gene: TRBD1; j_gene: TRBJ1-6; v_gene: TRBV28; abundance: NA
CDR3aa: CASSRSPSGLYNEQFF; CDR3nt: TGTGCCAGCAGCCGATCCCCTAGCGGGTTATACAATGAGCAGTTCTTC; d_gene: TRBD2; j_gene: TRBJ2-1; v_gene: TRBV6-6; abundance: NA
CDR3aa: CASSLTGYRTYEQYF; CDR3nt: TGTGCCAGCAGCTTGACAGGTTATAGGACCTACGAGCAGTACTTC; d_gene: NA; j_gene: TRBJ2-7; v_gene: TRBV13; abundance: NA
CDR3aa: CASSLYQETQYF; CDR3nt: TGTGCCAGCAGTTTATACCAAGAGACCCAGTACTTC; d_gene: NA; j_gene: TRBJ2-5; v_gene: TRBV6-6; abundance: few
CDR3aa: CASSLALPPRGNTEAFF; CDR3nt: TGTGCCAGCAGCTTGGCACTGCCACCCCGAGGGAACACTGAAGCTTTCTTT; d_gene: NA; j_gene: TRBJ1-1; v_gene: TRBV5-5; abundance: few
CDR3aa: CASSAQGRNEKLFF; CDR3nt: TGTGCCAGCAGTGCACAGGGACGAAATGAAAAACTGTTTTTT; d_gene: NA; j_gene: TRBJ1-4; v_gene: TRBV2; abundance: NA
CDR3aa: CASSVRDTGRAEQYF; CDR3nt: TGCGCCAGCAGCGTCCGGGACACCGGTCGGGCCGAGCAGTACTTC; d_gene: NA; j_gene: TRBJ2-7; v_gene: TRBV5-1; abundance: NA
CDR3aa: CATSLGQWNQPQHF; CDR3nt: TGTGCCACCTCTTTGGGACAATGGAATCAGCCCCAGCATTTT; d_gene: NA; j_gene: TRBJ1-5; v_gene: TRBV10-3; abundance: NA
CDR3aa: CASSLGGSGYTF; CDR3nt: TGTGCCAGCAGCTTAGGAGGCAGTGGCTACACCTTC; d_gene: NA; j_gene: TRBJ1-2; v_gene: TRBV11-2; abundance: NA
CDR3aa: CASSLAFQNEQYF; CDR3nt: TGTGCCAGCAGCTTAGCCTTCCAGAACGAGCAGTACTTC; d_gene: NA; j_gene: TRBJ2-7; v_gene: TRBV7-6; abundance: NA
CDR3aa: CASREGPANTEAFF; CDR3nt: TGCGCCAGCCGGGAAGGGCCGGCGAACACTGAAGCTTTCTTT; d_gene: NA; j_gene: TRBJ1-1; v_gene: TRBV4-1; abundance: NA
CDR3aa: CASSLSGTGELFF; CDR3nt: TGTGCCAGTAGTCTAAGTGGCACCGGGGAGCTGTTTTTT; d_gene: NA; j_gene: TRBJ2-2; v_gene: TRBV19; abundance: NA
CDR3aa: CASSLDGTGVIRPQHF; CDR3nt: TGTGCCAGCAGTTTGGACGGGACAGGGGTTATCAGGCCCCAGCATTTT; d_gene: TRBD1; j_gene: TRBJ1-5; v_gene: TRBV27; abundance: NA
CDR3aa: CAISPSISGANVLTF; CDR3nt: TGTGCCATCAGTCCTAGTATCTCTGGGGCCAACGTCCTGACTTTC; d_gene: NA; j_gene: TRBJ2-6; v_gene: TRBV10-3; abundance: NA
CDR3aa: CASSPTISGSFYEQYF; CDR3nt: TGTGCCAGCAGTCCGACCATTAGCGGGAGTTTTTACGAGCAGTACTTC; d_gene: TRBD2; j_gene: TRBJ2-7; v_gene: TRBV27; abundance: NA
CDR3aa: CASSNKRGQQETQYF; CDR3nt: TGTGCCAGCTCAAACAAGCGGGGCCAACAAGAGACCCAGTACTTC; d_gene: TRBD2; j_gene: TRBJ2-5; v_gene: TRBV18; abundance: NA
CDR3aa: CASRERDRKSTEAFF; CDR3nt: TGTGCCAGTAGGGAAAGGGACAGGAAAAGCACTGAAGCTTTCTTT; d_gene: TRBD1; j_gene: TRBJ1-1; v_gene: TRBV19; abundance: NA
CDR3aa: CASAPRTPYNSPLHF; CDR3nt: TGTGCTAGTGCCCCCAGGACACCTTATAATTCACCCCTCCACTTT; d_gene: NA; j_gene: TRBJ1-6; v_gene: TRBV12-5; abundance: NA
CDR3aa: CASSFSLRRSYEQYF; CDR3nt: TGTGCCAGCAGCTTTAGTTTGAGGAGGTCCTACGAGCAGTACTTC; d_gene: NA; j_gene: TRBJ2-7; v_gene: TRBV5-5; abundance: once
CDR3aa: CASSYSDQDEAFF; CDR3nt: TGTGCCAGCAGTTACTCGGATCAGGATGAAGCTTTCTTT; d_gene: NA; j_gene: TRBJ1-1; v_gene: TRBV6-5; abundance: NA